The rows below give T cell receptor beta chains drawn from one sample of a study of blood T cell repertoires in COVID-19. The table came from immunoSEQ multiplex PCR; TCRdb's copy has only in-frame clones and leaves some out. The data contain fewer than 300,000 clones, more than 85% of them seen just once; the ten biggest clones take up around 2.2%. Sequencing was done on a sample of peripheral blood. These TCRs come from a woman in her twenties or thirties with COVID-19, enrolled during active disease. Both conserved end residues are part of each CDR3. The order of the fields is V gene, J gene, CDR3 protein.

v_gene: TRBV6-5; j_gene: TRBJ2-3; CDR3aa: CASLPSGSDTQYF
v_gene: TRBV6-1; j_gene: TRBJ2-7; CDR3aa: CASSEGMDRSNEQYF
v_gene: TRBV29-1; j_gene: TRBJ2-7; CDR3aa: CSVEVGSGVSYEQYF
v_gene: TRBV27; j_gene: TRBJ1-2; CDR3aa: CASNPHPAGQGNKGYTF
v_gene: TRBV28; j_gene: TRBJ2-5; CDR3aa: CASRLGRRGTQYF
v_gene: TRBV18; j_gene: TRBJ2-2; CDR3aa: CASSLTGDNGELFF
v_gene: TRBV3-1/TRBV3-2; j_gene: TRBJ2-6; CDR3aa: CASSFRTNSGANVLTF
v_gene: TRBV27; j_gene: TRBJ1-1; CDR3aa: CASSFTVNTEAFF
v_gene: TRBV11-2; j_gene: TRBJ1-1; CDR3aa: CASKAGDTEAFF
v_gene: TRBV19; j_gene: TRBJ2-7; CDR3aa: CASSALLAGGSYEQYF
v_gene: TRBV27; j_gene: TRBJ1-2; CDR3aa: CASSPAGVGYTF
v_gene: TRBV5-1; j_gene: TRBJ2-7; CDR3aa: CASKLERLTYEQYF
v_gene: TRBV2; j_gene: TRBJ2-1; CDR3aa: CASGDSSLGLAVGNEQFF
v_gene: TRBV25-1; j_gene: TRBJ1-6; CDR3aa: CASSRQGGMSLHF
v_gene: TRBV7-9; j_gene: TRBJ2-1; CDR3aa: CASSLQLAGRYNEQFF
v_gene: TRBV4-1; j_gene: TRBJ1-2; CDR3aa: CASSQVPENYGYTF
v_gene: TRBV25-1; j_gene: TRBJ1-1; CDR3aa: CASCGRGDTEAFF
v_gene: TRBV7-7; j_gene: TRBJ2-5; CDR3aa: CASSSLLAETQYF
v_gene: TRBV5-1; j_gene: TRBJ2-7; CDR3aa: CASSLSVGTGITYDEQYF
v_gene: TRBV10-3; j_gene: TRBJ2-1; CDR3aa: CAIMTSGNEQFF
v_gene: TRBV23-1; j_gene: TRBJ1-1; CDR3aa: CASSPSRTPNTEAFF
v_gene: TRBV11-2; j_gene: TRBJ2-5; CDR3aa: CASSLVPSGGQETQYF
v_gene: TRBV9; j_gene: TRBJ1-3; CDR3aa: CASSVEAGTGNTIYF
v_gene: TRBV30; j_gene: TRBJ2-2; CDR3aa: CAWSVLAGSTGELFF
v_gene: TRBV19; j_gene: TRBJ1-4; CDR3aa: CASGPTGAEKLFF
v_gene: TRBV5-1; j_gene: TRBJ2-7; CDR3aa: CASSFNSWTGVYEQYF
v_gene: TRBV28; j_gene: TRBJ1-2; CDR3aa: CASSPPNTRVYGYTF